Following are 21 T cell receptor beta chains from one sample sequenced in a study of graft-versus-host responses after intestinal transplantation. Profiling relied on immunoSEQ multiplex PCR, and the TCRdb table lists in-frame clones only, not all of them. The data contain about 85,000 clones, roughly 80% of them seen just once; the ten biggest clones take up approximately 0.88%. The antigens of these receptors remain unknown. This specimen consisted of unstimulated CD4+ T cells sorted from spleen or lymph node cells, obtained before intestinal transplant. These receptors were collected from a human donor who received an intestinal transplant.

In this sample, this clone turned up once. Other DNA sequences in this specimen translate into the identical CDR3. V gene TRBV9 combines with J gene TRBJ2-7; 7 bases map to TRBD2. The CDR3 spans 14 residues. CDR1 is SGDLS, CDR2 YYNGEE, per germline. V shed 0 bases, J shed 3 bases, and the junction held 3 bases outside the gene matches. CDR3 amino acids: CASSVGLAGYEQYF. As DNA, the CDR3 is TGTGCCAGCAGCGTAGGACTAGCCGGCTACGAGCAGTACTTC.

The chain links TRBV11-3 to TRBJ2-3; 9 bases map to TRBD2. This CDR3 contains 15 residues. Germline V CDR1 and CDR2: SGHNT, YENEEA. V shed 5 bases and J 4 bases; nucleotides not matched to a gene: 7. CDR3 region: CASSHGGGGSDTQYF. The CDR3, as DNA: TGTGCCAGCAGCCATGGCGGGGGGGGCTCAGATACGCAGTATTTT.

Remarks on this clone: No DNA is shown, since the ends of the CDR3 on it are uncertain; the CDR3 is the one TCRdb lists. V usage is TRBV23-1 and J usage is TRBJ2-5; the table's D call, TRBD2, has no DNA check behind it. TRBV23-1 is treated as an ORF (open reading frame) with a function not yet certain. The CDR3 contains 24 residues when both ends are counted. The chain's CDR3 is CASSRRARDPVLRARHAGLETQYF.

This chain joins TRBV20-1 and TRBJ2-7, with D perhaps TRBD2 (6 bases). The ends were cut back, 8 bases at V and 3 bases at J, with 11 bases in the middle. CDR1 is DFQATT and CDR2 is SNEGSKA in the germline V gene (reference sequence). The CDR3 contains 11 residues. As DNA, the CDR3 is TGCAGTTTTACCGGGAGCTACGAGCAGTACTTC. Translated, it gives CSFTGSYEQYF.

This chain connects TRBV7-9 to TRBJ2-5, with 10 bases aligning to TRBD2. With V trimmed by 1 base and J by 5 bases, 10 bases remained unmatched. From germline, CDR1 is SEHNR and CDR2 FQNEAQ (reference sequence). The CDR3 has 17 amino acids. CDR3 loop: CASSLGWSGGAGETQYF. Written as DNA, the CDR3 is TGTGCCAGCAGCTTAGGCTGGAGCGGGGGGGCCGGTGAGACCCAGTACTTC.

This rearrangement joins TRBV18 to TRBJ2-5; 8 positions match TRBD1. The germline gives CDR1 KGHSH, CDR2 LQKENI. This CDR3 region has 14 residues. V lost 3 bases to trimming and J lost 7 bases; unmatched junction nucleotides: 7. CDR3 region: CASSPGTGLGTQYF. The CDR3 DNA reads as TGTGCCAGCTCACCTGGGACAGGTCTAGGGACCCAGTACTTC.

The chain couples TRBV7-9 to TRBJ1-2, with TRBD1 matching 11 bases. Germline lookup yields CDR1 SEHNR and CDR2 FQNEAQ (reference sequence). J was trimmed by 4 bases and V by 2 bases; bases with no gene match: 9. CDR3 length: 17 residues. The CDR3 nucleotides read TGTGCCAGCAGCTTAAGGCCACCGGGACAGGGGGTCTATGGCTACACCTTC. It is translated as CASSLRPPGQGVYGYTF.

This chain uses TRBV18 with TRBJ1-3, with 11 bases matching TRBD1. This CDR3 comprises 17 residues. The V gene's germline CDR1 is KGHSH and CDR2 LQKENI. The junction had 10 bases not matched to a gene; V was cut back by 5 bases and J by 4 bases. Here the CDR3 reads CASSTIRDRGSGNTIYF. In DNA form, the CDR3 reads TGTGCCAGCTCAACAATCCGGGACAGGGGGAGCGGAAACACCATATATTTT.

The chain is built from TRBV6-5 and TRBJ1-2, with D maybe TRBD1 (5 bases). Germline V gene data show CDR1 as MNHEY and CDR2 as SVGAGI. This CDR3 is 13 amino acids long. The V end was cut by 6 bases, the J end by 7 bases, with 15 bases between. The CDR3 DNA reads TGTGCCAGCAGCTGGGGCAGGAACGGTGGCTACACCTTC. The encoded protein is CASSWGRNGGYTF.

This clone is a singleton in its sample. The chain is built from TRBV19 and TRBJ1-5; 9 nucleotides agree with TRBD1. The junction had 7 bases not matched to a gene; V was cut back by 4 bases and J by 6 bases. CDR3 length: 15 amino acids. CDR1 and CDR2 from the germline V gene are LNHDA and SQIVND (reference sequence). DNA for the CDR3: TGTGCCAGTAGTACTCCGGGACAGGGATCTCAGCCCCAGCATTTT. Residues: CASSTPGQGSQPQHF.

The gene calls are TRBV10-1 and TRBJ2-1, with 10 nucleotides matching TRBD1. Germline assignment: CDR1 WNHNN and CDR2 SYGVQD (reference sequence). V lost 4 bases, J lost 2 bases, and 8 bases stayed unmatched. The CDR3 is 17 residues long. CDR3 DNA sequence: TGCGCCAGCAGTGCTTTCATTGGACAGGGGGCCTACAATGAGCAGTTCTTC. It yields the protein CASSAFIGQGAYNEQFF.

This chain links TRBV7-9 with TRBJ1-1, with 7 nucleotides matching TRBD1. CDR1 and CDR2 from the germline V gene are SEHNR and FQNEAQ (reference sequence). This CDR3 is built from 14 residues. Trimming took 1 base from V and 4 from J; bases not matched to a gene: 3. The DNA of the CDR3 is TGTGCCAGCAGCTTAGAGGGGGCCGGCACTGAAGCTTTCTTT. This translates into CASSLEGAGTEAFF.

This clone occurred a few times. V gene TRBV30 combines with J gene TRBJ1-2, with D unresolved. Germline V lookup: CDR1 GTSNPN, CDR2 SVGIG (reference sequence). This CDR3 spans 13 amino acids. Trimming left V 3 bases short and J 8 bases short, with 16 bases between. Here the CDR3 reads CAWSPTTGGGYTF. In DNA, the CDR3 is TGTGCCTGGAGCCCAACCACTGGCGGGGGCTACACCTTC.

The chain links TRBV18 to TRBJ2-5; 10 bases match TRBD1. CDR3 length: 14 amino acids. Germline CDR1 reads KGHSH; CDR2 reads LQKENI. With V trimmed by 3 bases and J by 6 bases, 4 bases remained unmatched. CDR3 nucleotides: TGTGCCAGCTCACCGGGACAGGGGTCACAGACCCAGTACTTC. Translation: CASSPGQGSQTQYF.

This chain joins TRBV12-2 and TRBJ2-2; the table's D call TRBD1 went unverified against the DNA. TRBV12-2 is listed as a pseudogene. This CDR3 spans 16 amino acids. CDR3 loop: CASRSGTQDNTGELFF. DNA for the CDR3: TGTGCAAGTCGCTCCGGGACACAGGATAACACCGGGGAGCTGTTTTTT.

About this clone itself: A read error may produce the germline difference seen at one junction end. The V and J genes are TRBV7-7 and TRBJ2-5; 10 nucleotides line up with TRBD2. Germline assignment: CDR1 SSHAT and CDR2 FNYEAQ (reference sequence). The CDR3 has 18 amino acids. DNA for the CDR3: TGTGCTAGCAGCTTAGTAGTACGAGCGGGAGGGCCGCGAGAGACCCAGTACTTC. It is translated as CASSLVVRAGGPRETQYF.

The chain has TRBV7-3 and TRBJ2-1; TRBD2 matches at 11 bases. Germline loops: CDR1 SGHTA, CDR2 FQGTGA. Unmatched junction bases numbered 5, after V lost 5 bases and J lost 5 bases. The CDR3 has 15 residues. The CDR3, as DNA: TGTGCCAGCAGCAGAACTAGCGGGAGTAACAATGAGCAGTTCTTC. This sequence encodes CASSRTSGSNNEQFF.

The chain's CDR3 is CASSLGPGLVLYEQYF. CDR3 DNA sequence: TGTGCCAGCAGCTTGGGACCGGGACTAGTATTATACGAGCAGTACTTC. The rearrangement uses TRBV7-9 and TRBJ2-7, with 8 bases identical to TRBD2. The V gene's germline CDR1 is SEHNR and CDR2 FQNEAQ (reference sequence). V shed 3 bases, J shed 4 bases, and the junction held 11 bases outside the gene matches. The CDR3 sequence is 16 residues long.

The chain has TRBV19 and TRBJ1-5; D uncertain. V lost 3 bases and J lost 5, with 17 bases in between. This CDR3 is built from 16 residues. The germline CDR1 and CDR2 sequences are LNHDA and SQIVND (reference sequence). The CDR3 DNA follows: TGTGCCAGTAGTATTGGAGTACGCACACCCCATCAGCCCCAGCATTTT. It codes for CASSIGVRTPHQPQHF. The full variable domain, rest sourced from reference TRBV19 and TRBJ1-5, is DGGITQSPKYLFRKEGQNVTLSCEQNLNHDAMYWYRQDPGQGLRLIYYSQIVNDFQKGDIAEGYSVSREKKESFPLTVTSAQKNPTAFYLCASSIGVRTPHQPQHFGDGTRLSIL.

The rearrangement joins TRBV7-6 to TRBJ1-2, with D uncertain. The CDR3 is 13 amino acids. The V end lost 2 bases, the J end lost 3 bases, and 7 bases lay between the germline ends. Germline values: CDR1 SGHVS, CDR2 FNYEAQ. The CDR3 DNA reads TGTGCCAGCAGCTTAAGCGGGGACTATGGCTACACCTTC. Encoded protein: CASSLSGDYGYTF.

V gene TRBV1 combines with J gene TRBJ1-2; the table calls TRBD1, which could not be checked here. TRBV1 has pseudogene status. This CDR3 is built from 12 residues. The CDR3 is CTSSANREGYTF. The CDR3 DNA reads TGCACCAGCAGCGCCAACAGGGAAGGCTACACCTTC.